One and the same sample provided the 25 T cell receptor beta chains below, sequenced in a study of CD8 T cells in ankylosing spondylitis. TCRdb independently ran MiXCR on the 5' RACE reads; one entry per CDR3 protein. Among about 280,000 distinct CDR3 sequences listed, approximately 20% were seen once. Source material: blood, either unsorted or a sorted T cell fraction (not recorded which). Every receptor here comes from a male donor with ankylosing spondylitis or in good health (not recorded which).

In this sample, this clonotype turned up a few times. The CDR3 reads CASSSGQSSYEQYV. CDR3 in DNA: TGTGCCAGCAGCTCGGGACAGAGCTCCTACGAGCAGTACGTC. This rearrangement joins TRBV7-9 to TRBJ2-7, with 7 positions matching TRBD1. Germline-derived CDR1 and CDR2 are SEHNR and FQNEAQ (reference sequence). The CDR3 extends over 14 amino acids. With V trimmed by 4 bases and J by 0 bases, 3 bases remained unmatched.

This clonotype was seen a handful of times. CDR3 coding DNA: TGTGCCACCCGGGGTAGGGTCGGGGAGCTGTTTTTT. Its translation is CATRGRVGELFF. This chain uses TRBV28 with TRBJ2-2; D may be TRBD2 (5 bases). Trimming removed 10 bases at V and 7 bases at J, with 13 bases between. Germline V gene sequence: CDR1 MDHEN, CDR2 SYDVKM. The CDR3 loop spans 12 amino acids.

With respect to this clonotype: The conserved closing phenylalanine or tryptophan is absent in this CDR3, likely reflecting a read error. The chain links TRBV15 to TRBJ2-7, with 9 bases that match TRBD1. Unmatched junction bases numbered 6, after V lost 3 bases and J lost 6 bases. Germline lookup yields CDR1 LNHNV and CDR2 YYDKDF (reference sequence). The CDR3 is made up of 14 amino acids. Here the CDR3 reads CATSRRDRVAEQYA. DNA for the CDR3: TGTGCCACCAGCAGGAGGGACAGGGTAGCCGAGCAGTACGCC.

Ten or more counts support this clonotype. The rearrangement links TRBV6-5 to TRBJ1-2, with no clear D. Germline V CDR1 and CDR2: MNHEY, SVGAGI. The CDR3 length is 15 residues. V lost 0 bases to trimming and J lost 4 bases, with 12 bases between them. The CDR3 region has the DNA TGTGCCAGCAGTTACTCGTATTGGGAGGGCTATGGCTACACCTTC. It is translated as CASSYSYWEGYGYTF.

The V and J genes are TRBV7-8 and TRBJ2-7, with unresolved D. CDR1 SGHVS and CDR2 FQNEAQ come from the germline V gene. There are 13 residues in the CDR3. The CDR3, as DNA: TGTGTCAGCAGCTTAGCAAAGGGTATCTACCAGTACGTC. Translated, it gives CVSSLAKGIYQYV.

This clonotype has ten or more counts. The gene calls are TRBV9 and TRBJ2-3; TRBD2 matches 10 bases. The CDR3 is 16 amino acids. With 0 bases clipped from V and 2 bases from J, the junction kept 3 bases outside the gene matches. The V gene's germline CDR1 is SGDLS and CDR2 YYNGEE. In nucleotides, the CDR3 is TGTGCCAGCAGCGTAGGGACTAGCGGAAACACAGATACGCAGTATTTT. Residues: CASSVGTSGNTDTQYF.

This clonotype was observed a few times. The J gene is TRBJ1-2, the V gene TRBV24-1; D not resolved. The CDR3 sequence is 14 residues long. The germline V gene has CDR1 KGHDR and CDR2 SFDVKD. The V end lost 0 bases, the J end lost 5 bases, and 9 bases lay between the germline ends. CDR3 region: CATSDLWQSYGYTF. The CDR3 DNA follows: TGTGCCACCAGTGATTTGTGGCAGTCTTATGGCTACACCTTC.

This clonotype was detected a few times. The chain has TRBV11-2 and TRBJ2-1, with a possible D match to TRBD1 (6 bases). V lost 5 bases and J 4 bases, leaving 15 bases between the germline ends. The CDR3 consists of 15 residues. The V gene's germline CDR1 is SGHAT and CDR2 FQNNGV. CDR3 coding DNA: TGTGCCAGCAGCCCCCCGACAGGACGGTACAATGAGCAGTTCTTC. This gives the protein CASSPPTGRYNEQFF.

The chain links TRBV12-3 or TRBV12-4 to TRBJ2-7; D might be TRBD1 (6 bases). This CDR3 has 13 amino acids. The V end lost 1 base, the J end lost 6 bases, and 10 bases lay between the germline ends. Written as DNA, the CDR3 is TGTGCCAGCAGTTTAGTCAGGGGTGGCGAGCAGTACGTC. This codes for CASSLVRGGEQYV.

The chain employs TRBV5-1 and TRBJ1-2; a weak D match, TRBD1 (6 bases). V was shortened by 0 bases and J by 5 bases, with 8 bases between the two germline ends. Germline V gives CDR1 SGHRS, CDR2 YFSETQ. The CDR3 is made up of 13 amino acids. CDR3 sequence reads: CASSLGRGYGYTF. The CDR3 bases are TGCGCCAGCAGCTTGGGCAGGGGATATGGCTACACCTTC.

This chain connects TRBV5-5 to TRBJ1-4; D gene uncertain. The CDR3 consists of 15 residues. The V and J ends lost 0 bases and 0 bases respectively, with 6 bases between them. Germline V gene lookup returns CDR1 SGHKS and CDR2 YYEKEE (reference sequence). The CDR3 spells CASSLGRATNEKLFF. The CDR3 region has the DNA TGTGCCAGCAGCTTGGGACGGGCAACTAATGAAAAACTGTTTTTT.

The V gene is TRBV2, the J gene TRBJ2-1; tentative D call: TRBD2 (5 bases). The V and J ends lost 2 bases and 11 bases respectively, with 16 bases between them. This CDR3 comprises 14 residues. Germline CDR1 is SNHLY and CDR2 is FYNNEI. CDR3 sequence (DNA): TGTGCCAGCAGTGAACTCCCGACTAAGGGCCAGCAGTTCTTC. This gives the protein CASSELPTKGQQFF.

This CDR3 is CAWSRPGQGSAFF. The CDR3 coding sequence is TGTGCCTGGAGTCGGCCGGGACAGGGATCTGCTTTCTTT. This chain joins TRBV30 and TRBJ1-1, with TRBD1 identical over 9 bases. V was pared by 2 bases and J by 11 bases, with 9 bases of the junction left unmatched. Germline CDR1 is GTSNPN and CDR2 is SVGIG (reference sequence). This CDR3 is built from 13 residues.

The V call is TRBV10-3, the J call TRBJ1-2; D is undetermined. V lost 3 bases, J lost 8 bases, and 16 bases lay in between. Germline lookup yields CDR1 ENHRY and CDR2 SYGVKD. The CDR3 is 14 residues long. CDR3 region: CAISEPSEGGGYTF. The CDR3 region has the DNA TGTGCCATCAGTGAACCATCAGAGGGTGGCGGCTACACCTTC.

Ten or more counts support this clonotype. The chain combines TRBV20-1 with TRBJ2-7; possible D gene TRBD1, 6 bases. Trimming took 5 bases from V and 6 from J, leaving 14 bases between them. CDR3 length equals 12 residues. In germline, CDR1 is DFQATT, CDR2 SNEGSKA (reference sequence). The CDR3 sequence: CSALIGGTEQYV. For the CDR3, the DNA is TGCAGTGCTCTTATAGGGGGTACCGAGCAGTACGTC.

In its sample, this clonotype was seen a few times. The chain combines TRBV20-1 with TRBJ2-3; D possibly uses TRBD1 or TRBD2 (6 bases each). V gave up 0 bases and J gave up 2 bases, with 15 bases separating them. The CDR3 runs to 16 residues. Germline V CDR1 and CDR2: DFQATT, SNEGSKA (reference sequence). This CDR3 is CSARDGGRGYTDTQYF. Written as DNA, the CDR3 is TGCAGTGCTAGAGATGGGGGGCGTGGGTACACAGATACGCAGTATTTT.

This clonotype was picked up a small number of times. The chain uses TRBV12-3 or TRBV12-4 and TRBJ1-2; D gene ambiguous. The length of the CDR3 is 14 residues. Trimming took 3 bases from V and 2 from J, leaving 10 bases between them. The DNA for the CDR3 is TGTGCCAGCAGTTTGGGGAGGGAGAACTATGGCTACACCTTC. Encoded protein: CASSLGRENYGYTF.

This clonotype was seen repeatedly, ten times or more. This chain joins TRBV9 and TRBJ2-1; unclear D gene. Trimming pared 4 bases from V and 0 bases from J, leaving 14 bases between. The germline CDR1 and CDR2 sequences are SGDLS and YYNGEE. The CDR3 sequence is 16 residues long. CDR3 nucleotides: TGTGCCAGCAGCCCCGACGTTGGATTCTCCTACAATGAGCAGTTCTTC. It translates to CASSPDVGFSYNEQFF.

This clonotype was recorded a few times. The chain has TRBV15 and TRBJ2-3; 13 bases map to TRBD2. The J segment lost 5 bases and the V segment lost 1 base, leaving 3 bases of the junction unmatched. Germline CDR1 reads LNHNV; CDR2 reads YYDKDF (reference sequence). This CDR3 has 16 amino acids. DNA of the CDR3: TGTGCCACCAGCAGAGGACTAGCGGGGGGCGAAGATACGCAGTATTTT. As protein: CATSRGLAGGEDTQYF.

The sample holds a few counts of this clonotype. The J gene is TRBJ1-6, the V gene TRBV7-3; a weak D match, TRBD1 (6 bases). The CDR3 contains 14 residues. Germline V CDR1 and CDR2: SGHTA, FQGTGA. With 5 bases removed from V and 6 bases from J, the gap between germline ends came to 11 bases. The DNA of the CDR3 is TGTGCCAGCAGCCAAGGGGGGTCTAATTCACCCCTCCACTTT. Translating it yields CASSQGGSNSPLHF.

This clonotype was seen a handful of times. The J gene is TRBJ1-5, the V gene TRBV3-1; D is perhaps TRBD1 (5 bases). CDR3 length equals 13 residues. The V gene lost 2 bases and the J gene lost 7 bases, with 9 bases spanning the gap. The germline CDR1 and CDR2 sequences are LGHDT and YNNKEL (reference sequence). For the CDR3, the DNA is TGTGCCAGCAGCCAACGGGGCACCCAGCCCCAGCATTTT. Its protein is CASSQRGTQPQHF.

The V and J genes are TRBV4-1 and TRBJ1-1, with 8 bases that match TRBD1. The CDR3 contains 15 residues. V was pared by 6 bases and J by 4 bases, with 10 bases of the junction left unmatched. Germline CDR1 is MGHRA and CDR2 is YSYEKL. The CDR3 here is CASRMNSGGFTEAFF. The CDR3 nucleotides read TGCGCCAGCAGAATGAATTCAGGGGGCTTCACTGAAGCTTTCTTT.

The sample holds a few counts of this clonotype. The rearrangement joins TRBV6-1 to TRBJ2-5; 10 bases are a match to TRBD2. This CDR3 contains 15 residues. Germline V lookup: CDR1 MNHNS, CDR2 SASEGT. The junction had 9 bases not matched to a gene; V was cut back by 4 bases and J by 7 bases. CDR3 DNA sequence: TGTGCCAGCAGTGGGACTAGCGGCTCGGGCGGGACCCAGTACTTC. Translation: CASSGTSGSGGTQYF.

This clonotype was seen at least ten times. The gene calls are TRBV20-1 and TRBJ2-5; TRBD1 aligns across 9 bases. The CDR3 runs 15 residues. The V gene end was trimmed by 3 bases and the J gene end by 3 bases; junction bases not matched to a gene: 8. Looked up from germline, CDR1 is DFQATT and CDR2 is SNEGSKA (reference sequence). The CDR3 here is CSASRQGGTKETQYF. CDR3 sequence (DNA): TGCAGTGCTAGCCGACAGGGGGGAACGAAAGAGACCCAGTACTTC.

V usage is TRBV10-3 and J usage is TRBJ2-3; possible D gene TRBD1, 6 bases. V was cut by 8 bases and J by 1 base, with 22 bases left in between. Germline V lookup: CDR1 ENHRY, CDR2 SYGVKD. This CDR3 is 17 amino acids long. The CDR3 coding sequence is TGTGCCATCGGGGGCCGGGACCGGGACCAGGGCACAGATACGCAGTATTTT. Residues: CAIGGRDRDQGTDTQYF.